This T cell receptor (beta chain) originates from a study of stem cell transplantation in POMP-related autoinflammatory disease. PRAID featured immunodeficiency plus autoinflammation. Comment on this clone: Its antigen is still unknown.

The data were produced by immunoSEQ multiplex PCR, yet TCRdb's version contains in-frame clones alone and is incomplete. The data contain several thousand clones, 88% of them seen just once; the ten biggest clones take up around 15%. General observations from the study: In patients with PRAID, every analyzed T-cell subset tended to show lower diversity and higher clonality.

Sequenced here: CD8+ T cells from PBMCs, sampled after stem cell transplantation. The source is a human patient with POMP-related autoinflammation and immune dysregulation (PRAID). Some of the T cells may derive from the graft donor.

The CDR3 DNA reads TGTGCCAGCAGCTTCCCGGACGAGGGAGTCACTGAAGCTTTCTTT. Amino acid sequence: CASSFPDEGVTEAFF. The V gene is TRBV7-9, the J gene TRBJ1-1; D call uncertain. The germline V gene has CDR1 SEHNR and CDR2 FQNEAQ (reference sequence). V lost 3 bases, J lost 4 bases, and 15 bases lay in between. The CDR3 extends over 15 amino acids.